A single sample gave rise to the 17 T cell receptor beta chains below, sequenced in a study of T cells in Graves' hyperthyroidism and ophthalmopathy. Authors of the study amplified TCR beta CDR3 regions from RNA transcripts. Carried out on the TCR CDR3, a first-round RT-PCR used the HTBI primer set. MiXCR, run by TCRdb on the multiplex PCR reads, gives a single entry per CDR3 protein. The profile shows hundreds of thousands of distinct CDR3 sequences, approximately 19% of them singletons. Sequencing was performed on blood. The receptors originated from a woman between 45 and 65 years old with Graves' hyperthyroidism that later progressed to Graves' ophthalmopathy.

The chain is built from TRBV29-1 and TRBJ2-2, with D possibly being TRBD1 (6 bases). V was trimmed by 4 bases and J by 1 base, leaving 7 bases between them. The CDR3 has 13 amino acids. CDR1 is SQVTM and CDR2 is ANQGSEA in the germline V gene. The CDR3 region has the DNA TGCAGCGTTGCACAGGGGAACACCGGGGAGCTGTTTTTT. Translated, it gives CSVAQGNTGELFF.

This clonotype came up a few times. V and J are TRBV4-1 and TRBJ2-3; D uncertain. The CDR3 covers 15 residues. Germline lookup yields CDR1 MGHRA and CDR2 YSYEKL. The V end lost 0 bases, the J end lost 1 base, and 8 bases lay between the germline ends. CDR3 in amino acids: CASSQEARGTDTQYF. CDR3 nucleotides: TGCGCCAGCAGCCAAGAGGCAAGAGGCACAGATACGCAGTATTTT.

For this clonotype: The conserved phenylalanine or tryptophan normally closing the CDR3 is absent here, so this likely arose from a read error. The V and J genes are TRBV7-2 and TRBJ1-3, with D perhaps TRBD1 (6 bases). Germline assignment: CDR1 SGHTA and CDR2 FQGNSA. Trimming took 3 bases from V and 7 from J, leaving 19 bases between them. The CDR3 length is 16 residues. The CDR3 sequence is CASSLGQGNWLNTIYL. The DNA for the CDR3 is TGTGCCAGCAGCTTGGGGCAGGGGAATTGGTTGAACACCATATATCTT.

There are many counts of this clonotype. The chain is built from TRBV20-1 and TRBJ2-7; 8 bases agree with TRBD1. Germline V CDR1 and CDR2: DFQATT, SNEGSKA (reference sequence). J was trimmed by 5 bases and V by 2 bases; bases with no gene match: 8. This CDR3 contains 14 residues. The CDR3 region is CSARKMDRDHEQYF. In nucleotides, the CDR3 is TGCAGTGCTAGAAAAATGGACAGGGACCACGAGCAGTACTTC.

Only a few counts were recorded for this clonotype. This chain uses TRBV4-1 with TRBJ2-1, with 9 bases fitting TRBD2. V was pared by 4 bases and J by 8 bases, with 18 bases of the junction left unmatched. The V gene's germline CDR1 is MGHRA and CDR2 YSYEKL. This CDR3 has 18 amino acids. The CDR3 sequence is CASSPGVAGAVTRDEQFF. CDR3 sequence (DNA): TGCGCCAGCAGCCCCGGGGTAGCGGGGGCCGTGACACGAGATGAGCAGTTCTTC.

V gene TRBV29-1 combines with J gene TRBJ2-7; 7 bases line up with TRBD1. V lost 3 bases, J lost 3 bases, and 5 bases stayed unmatched. Per germline, CDR1 SQVTM and CDR2 ANQGSEA. The CDR3 covers 13 residues. CDR3 protein: CSVETGNGYEQYF. The CDR3 DNA reads as TGCAGCGTTGAGACAGGGAACGGCTACGAGCAGTACTTC.

About this clonotype itself: The CDR3 carries no conserved terminal phenylalanine or tryptophan, so it likely arises from a read error. This chain joins TRBV19 and TRBJ2-7, with TRBD2 as a possible D gene (5 bases). Germline V lookup: CDR1 LNHDA, CDR2 SQIVND (reference sequence). Trimming took off 4 bases at V and 2 bases at J, with 9 bases between the two ends. The CDR3 sequence is 13 residues long. The CDR3, as DNA: TGTGCCAGTAGTACAGGACTGGCCTACGAGCAGTACTCC. Amino acid sequence: CASSTGLAYEQYS.

This clonotype was seen a few times. The CDR3: CASSLRTGRGEKLFF. CDR3 DNA: TGCGCCAGCAGCTTGAGGACGGGGAGGGGTGAAAAACTGTTTTTT. The chain joins TRBV5-1 to TRBJ1-4; weak D call: TRBD1 (5 bases). The ends were cut back, 1 base at V and 7 bases at J, with 14 bases in the middle. Germline CDR1 is SGHRS and CDR2 is YFSETQ. The length of the CDR3 is 15 residues.

A remark on this clonotype: A much larger clone lies a single base off, so this may be a read error. This rearrangement joins TRBV10-3 to TRBJ1-2, with D perhaps TRBD1 (6 bases). From germline, CDR1 is ENHRY and CDR2 SYGVKD. The CDR3 consists of 14 residues. V was clipped by 7 bases and J by 7 bases, with 19 bases between them. For the CDR3, the DNA is TGTGCCATCATTAGGGACAACCCCCAGGGTGGCTACACCTTC. Encoded protein: CAIIRDNPQGGYTF.

This clonotype was detected a few times. The gene calls are TRBV7-2 and TRBJ1-1; D is ambiguous. This CDR3 is built from 15 residues. In germline, CDR1 is SGHTA, CDR2 FQGNSA. Trimming shortened V by 1 base and J by 1 base, and 10 bases separated the two germline ends. The chain's CDR3 is CASSLERGPNTEAFF. CDR3 coding DNA: TGTGCCAGCAGCTTAGAACGGGGTCCGAACACTGAAGCTTTCTTT.

In this sample, this clonotype turned up many times. The CDR3 loop is CSARGRQGILPYEQYF. The CDR3 nucleotides read TGCAGTGCTAGAGGAAGACAGGGGATATTACCCTACGAGCAGTACTTC. V gene TRBV20-1 combines with J gene TRBJ2-7; 8 positions match TRBD1. With 1 base clipped from V and 2 bases from J, the junction kept 10 bases outside the gene matches. This CDR3 spans 16 amino acids. From germline, CDR1 is DFQATT and CDR2 SNEGSKA (reference sequence).

The chain couples TRBV20-1 to TRBJ2-2; D is uncertain. Germline CDR1 reads DFQATT; CDR2 reads SNEGSKA (reference sequence). The CDR3 has 11 residues. Trimming shortened V by 1 base and J by 9 bases, and 6 bases separated the two germline ends. CDR3 residues: CSARAHRELFF. Written as DNA, the CDR3 is TGCAGTGCTAGAGCACATCGGGAGCTGTTTTTT.

DNA of the CDR3: TGTGCCAGCAGTGGCCATCGGGGGTCCGGGAGCGAGCAGTACTTC. Its protein product is CASSGHRGSGSEQYF. The chain uses TRBV7-2 and TRBJ2-7; the D gene is possibly TRBD2 (6 bases). The V gene lost 6 bases and the J gene lost 6 bases, with 21 bases spanning the gap. This CDR3 comprises 15 residues. The V gene's germline CDR1 is SGHTA and CDR2 FQGNSA.

This clonotype was detected ten times or more. The V and J genes are TRBV5-1 and TRBJ2-7, with D possibly being TRBD1 (5 bases). The CDR3 is 13 residues long. CDR1 SGHRS and CDR2 YFSETQ come from the germline V gene. The ends were cut back, 3 bases at V and 0 bases at J, with 7 bases in the middle. CDR3 amino acids: CASSSQVSYEQYF. CDR3 nucleotides: TGCGCCAGCAGCTCACAGGTCTCCTACGAGCAGTACTTC. The variable domain in full, completed from reference TRBV5-1 and TRBJ2-7, reads KAGVTQTPRYLIKTRGQQVTLSCSPISGHRSVSWYQQTPGQGLQFLFEYFSETQRNKGNFPGRFSGRQFSNSRSEMNVSTLELGDSALYLCASSSQVSYEQYFGPGTRLTVT.

The genes are TRBV12-3 or TRBV12-4 and TRBJ1-6; no definite D call. V shed 6 bases and J shed 4 bases, with 7 bases lying between them. The CDR3 length is 13 residues. CDR3 nucleotide sequence: TGTGCCAGCAGGGCCGATTATAATTCACCCCTCCACTTT. Protein: CASRADYNSPLHF.

This clonotype has at least ten counts. The CDR3 nucleotides are TGTGCCAGCAGCCAACTTGTGGGGAGCACAGATACGCAGTATTTT. This sequence encodes CASSQLVGSTDTQYF. This chain uses TRBV3-1 with TRBJ2-3, with D uncertain. The CDR3 contains 15 residues. Trimming shortened V by 2 bases and J by 0 bases, and 9 bases separated the two germline ends. The germline CDR1 and CDR2 sequences are LGHDT and YNNKEL (reference sequence).

The sample holds many counts of this clonotype. The chain employs TRBV20-1 and TRBJ1-1; D ambiguous. This CDR3 is built from 13 residues. Germline V gene data show CDR1 as DFQATT and CDR2 as SNEGSKA (reference sequence). Trimming removed 6 bases at V and 6 bases at J, with 17 bases between. CDR3: CSAERGGRAEAFF. DNA for the CDR3: TGCAGTGCCGAGCGAGGAGGAAGAGCTGAAGCTTTCTTT.